These 27 T cell receptor beta chains originate from one sample sequenced in a study of long-term antiretroviral therapy in people with HIV. This was the immunoSEQ v3.0 assay at survey level. Measured with immunoSEQ multiplex PCR; TCRdb has only the in-frame clones, and not every one. The sample has about 39,000 clones; approximately 86% are singletons. This sample comprised unsorted PBMCs, obtained just before starting antiretroviral therapy. These receptors all come from a woman between 18 and 29 years old with HIV.

This chain connects TRBV14 to TRBJ2-7; 13 nucleotides line up with TRBD2. The junction had 3 bases not matched to a gene; V was cut back by 5 bases and J by 2 bases. The CDR3 covers 15 residues. CDR1 and CDR2 (germline): SGHDN, FVKESK. CDR3 residues: CASSLGLAGPYEQYF. In DNA form, the CDR3 reads TGTGCCAGCAGCTTGGGACTAGCGGGACCCTACGAGCAGTACTTC.

This clone was seen a few times. CDR3 in amino acids: CASSNRTGGVYGYTF. Here the CDR3 DNA reads TGCGCCAGCAGCAATAGGACAGGGGGCGTATATGGCTACACCTTC. V usage is TRBV5-1 and J usage is TRBJ1-2; 11 nucleotides line up with TRBD1. Germline CDR1 SGHRS, CDR2 YFSETQ. Trimming cost V 4 bases and J 5 bases; bases outside gene matches: 7. The CDR3 length is 15 residues.

This chain joins TRBV15 and TRBJ2-7, with TRBD1 matching over 12 bases. The length of the CDR3 is 17 residues. The V gene end was trimmed by 1 base and the J gene end by 3 bases; junction bases not matched to a gene: 7. CDR1 is LNHNV, CDR2 YYDKDF, per germline (reference sequence). The CDR3 nucleotides read TGTGCCACCAGCAGAGTGCACCGGGACAGGGGGCTCTACGAGCAGTACTTC. Protein product: CATSRVHRDRGLYEQYF.

The chain recombines TRBV27 with TRBJ2-1, with D perhaps being TRBD1 or TRBD2 (6 bases each). V lost 10 bases to trimming and J lost 1 base, with 14 bases between them. Germline V gives CDR1 MNHEY, CDR2 SMNVEV (reference sequence). The CDR3 contains 14 residues. The DNA for the CDR3 is TGTGCCATCCCGAAGGGGGGATCCTACAATGAGCAGTTCTTC. Its translation: CAIPKGGSYNEQFF.

The CDR3 DNA sequence: TGTGCCAGCAGCCAAGAGAGCCTCGGTGGTAACGGCGAGCTGTTTTTT. This translates into CASSQESLGGNGELFF. The J gene is TRBJ2-2, the V gene TRBV4-2; D remains ambiguous. Trimming left V 0 bases short and J 11 bases short, with 19 bases between. Per the germline V gene, CDR1 is LGHNA and CDR2 is YNFKEQ. The CDR3 loop spans 16 amino acids.

V is TRBV6-6 and J is TRBJ2-7; 8 bases map to TRBD1. CDR1 MNHNY and CDR2 SVGAGI come from the germline V gene (reference sequence). The CDR3 runs to 13 residues. Unmatched junction bases numbered 7, after V lost 7 bases and J lost 5 bases. This CDR3 is CASTPGGKNEQYF. The DNA for the CDR3 is TGTGCCAGCACCCCAGGGGGCAAGAACGAGCAGTACTTC.

The chain combines TRBV6-1 with TRBJ2-7, with D unresolved. The CDR3 sequence is 13 residues long. Germline V gene data show CDR1 as MNHNS and CDR2 as SASEGT. V lost 2 bases and J 2 bases, leaving 7 bases between the germline ends. CDR3 region: CASSESWTYEQYF. Written as DNA, the CDR3 is TGTGCCAGCAGTGAATCTTGGACCTACGAGCAGTACTTC.

This clone occurred a few times. J is TRBJ1-1 and V is TRBV28; no reliable D call. Germline V CDR1 and CDR2: MDHEN, SYDVKM. The germline V and J ends were trimmed by 6 bases and 7 bases, with 9 bases remaining between them. The CDR3 totals 11 residues. The CDR3 sequence: CASRAVLEAFF. DNA of the CDR3: TGTGCCAGCAGAGCAGTCCTTGAAGCTTTCTTT.

This rearrangement joins TRBV7-6 to TRBJ2-1; tentative D call: TRBD2 (5 bases). The CDR3 runs to 14 residues. The V end was cut by 4 bases, the J end by 4 bases, with 11 bases between. From germline, CDR1 is SGHVS and CDR2 FNYEAQ. CDR3 protein: CASSSPIAYNEQFF. CDR3 bases: TGTGCCAGCAGCTCGCCTATAGCGTACAATGAGCAGTTCTTC.

The J gene is TRBJ2-2, the V gene TRBV5-1; tentatively, D is TRBD1 or TRBD2 (6 bases each). Germline loops: CDR1 SGHRS, CDR2 YFSETQ. Between the trimmed V and J ends, which lost 5 bases and 5 bases, there was a span of 25 bases. The CDR3 loop spans 18 amino acids. The CDR3 region is CASRTTSWGAGLTGELFF. DNA for the CDR3: TGCGCCAGCAGAACCACCTCGTGGGGGGCTGGGTTGACCGGGGAGCTGTTTTTT.

This sequence joins TRBV27 and TRBJ2-1, with D maybe TRBD1 (6 bases). This CDR3 has 14 amino acids. In germline, CDR1 is MNHEY, CDR2 SMNVEV (reference sequence). V gave up 5 bases and J gave up 4 bases, with 12 bases separating them. CDR3 loop: CASSEDSEYNEQFF. CDR3 nucleotide sequence: TGTGCCAGCAGTGAGGACAGCGAGTACAATGAGCAGTTCTTC.

The chain couples TRBV6-6 to TRBJ2-7, with D tentatively TRBD1 or TRBD2 (5 bases each). The CDR3 spans 13 residues. The V gene's germline CDR1 is MNHNY and CDR2 SVGAGI (reference sequence). Trimming removed 7 bases from V and 4 bases from J, with 14 bases in between. For the CDR3, the DNA is TGTGCCAGCACCGGATTAGGGGAGTACGAGCAGTACTTC. Translation: CASTGLGEYEQYF.

A remark on this clone: Sequence at one end of the junction differs from germline and may be a read error. The genes are TRBV10-2 and TRBJ1-4; D is ambiguous. In germline, CDR1 is WSHSY, CDR2 SAAADI. The CDR3 sequence is 15 residues long. This CDR3 is CASSDSAEVNEKLFF. CDR3 sequence (DNA): TGCGCCAGTAGTGATTCCGCTGAGGTTAATGAAAAACTGTTTTTT.

The chain combines TRBV4-3 with TRBJ2-5; 8 positions agree with TRBD2. CDR3 length: 14 amino acids. Germline assignment: CDR1 LGHNA and CDR2 YSLEER. V dropped 0 bases and J dropped 7; count of bases not matched to a gene: 4. The CDR3 here is CASSQDRAGGTQYF. The CDR3 DNA sequence: TGCGCCAGCAGCCAAGATAGGGCGGGAGGGACCCAGTACTTC.

The rearrangement joins TRBV28 to TRBJ2-6; 9 nucleotides agree with TRBD2. This CDR3 is 18 amino acids long. Germline CDR1 is MDHEN and CDR2 is SYDVKM. V gave up 5 bases and J gave up 0 bases; unmatched junction bases: 8. The CDR3 region has the DNA TGTGCCAGCAGTACAAGACTAGCGGAAACCTCTGGGGCCAACGTCCTGACTTTC. This codes for CASSTRLAETSGANVLTF.

The chain uses TRBV5-4 and TRBJ2-2; D is uncertain. Trimming cost V 0 bases and J 1 base, with 7 bases left between them. CDR3 length: 15 amino acids. The germline V gene has CDR1 SGHNT and CDR2 YYREEE (reference sequence). CDR3 nucleotides: TGTGCCAGCAGCTTGGGTCCAGGGAACACCGGGGAGCTGTTTTTT. The encoded protein is CASSLGPGNTGELFF. Together with reference TRBV5-4 and TRBJ2-2, the CDR3 gives the full variable domain: ETGVTQSPTHLIKTRGQQVTLRCSSQSGHNTVSWYQQALGQGPQFIFQYYREEENGRGNFPPRFSGLQFPNYSSELNVNALELDDSALYLCASSLGPGNTGELFFGEGSRLTVL.

The CDR3 DNA sequence: TGTGCCAGCAGCCAGGTCCCGGGGCGCGGGGATGAGCAGTTCTTC. This gives the protein CASSQVPGRGDEQFF. V gene TRBV4-2 combines with J gene TRBJ2-1; tentative D call: TRBD2 (6 bases). There are 15 residues in the CDR3. V was cut by 3 bases and J by 8 bases, with 17 bases left in between. Looked up from germline, CDR1 is LGHNA and CDR2 is YNFKEQ.

This chain connects TRBV14 to TRBJ2-2; no clear D gene. The CDR3 is made up of 14 amino acids. Germline CDR1 reads SGHDN; CDR2 reads FVKESK. Trimming removed 1 base at V and 5 bases at J, with 8 bases between. The CDR3: CASSQASVTGELFF. The CDR3, as DNA: TGTGCCAGCAGCCAAGCCTCGGTGACCGGGGAGCTGTTTTTT.

The chain is built from TRBV11-3 and TRBJ2-7; TRBD1 aligns across 9 bases. The CDR3 extends over 13 amino acids. With V trimmed by 5 bases and J by 6 bases, 5 bases remained unmatched. Looked up from germline, CDR1 is SGHNT and CDR2 is YENEEA. The CDR3 DNA is TGTGCCAGCAGCCCACAGGGGGCCCCCGAGCAGTACTTC. Translating gives CASSPQGAPEQYF.

V is TRBV15 and J is TRBJ1-2; TRBD1 agrees at 8 bases. The germline CDR1 and CDR2 sequences are LNHNV and YYDKDF (reference sequence). The junction had 16 bases not matched to a gene; V was cut back by 8 bases and J by 8 bases. The CDR3 consists of 15 residues. DNA of the CDR3: TGTGCCACCGGACGGGGGACAGGTGCCCGGGAAGGCTACACCTTC. Protein sequence: CATGRGTGAREGYTF.

The chain uses TRBV5-6 and TRBJ1-2, with no clear D. Germline loops: CDR1 SGHDT, CDR2 YYEEEE. Trimming cost V 0 bases and J 14 bases, with 11 bases left between them. The CDR3 sequence is 11 residues long. Here the CDR3 reads CASSLGTPITF. In DNA form, the CDR3 reads TGTGCCAGCAGCTTGGGGACTCCCATAACCTTC.

This chain connects TRBV5-1 to TRBJ1-1; 8 positions agree with TRBD1. The V and J ends lost 3 bases and 7 bases, in that order; junction bases with no gene match: 8. Germline V gene lookup returns CDR1 SGHRS and CDR2 YFSETQ. The CDR3 contains 14 residues. Written as DNA, the CDR3 is TGCGCCAGCAGCTCGGGACAGGCCATTGGTGAAGCTTTCTTT. Translated, it gives CASSSGQAIGEAFF.

The chain joins TRBV28 to TRBJ2-3; D is unclear. This CDR3 is built from 13 residues. V gave up 3 bases and J gave up 4 bases, with 8 bases separating them. Germline-derived CDR1 and CDR2 are MDHEN and SYDVKM. In nucleotides, the CDR3 is TGTGCCAGCAGTTTTATGGGTGCAGATACGCAGTATTTT. It yields the protein CASSFMGADTQYF.

The chain combines TRBV14 with TRBJ1-2, with TRBD1 identical over 9 bases. CDR3 length equals 17 residues. With V trimmed by 1 base and J by 5 bases, 11 bases remained unmatched. The V gene's germline CDR1 is SGHDN and CDR2 FVKESK. As DNA, the CDR3 is TGTGCCAGCAGCCAAGGACAGGGGGAGGTACGGGTATATGGCTACACCTTC. Protein sequence: CASSQGQGEVRVYGYTF.

This chain links TRBV6-6 with TRBJ2-7, with D perhaps matching TRBD1 (6 bases). CDR1 MNHNY and CDR2 SVGAGI come from the germline V gene (reference sequence). Deletions cut 4 bases from V and 0 bases from J, with 16 bases between. The CDR3 contains 16 residues. The CDR3 reads CASSLTGTSSSYEQYF. DNA of the CDR3: TGTGCCAGCAGTTTGACCGGGACATCAAGCTCCTACGAGCAGTACTTC.

The rearrangement links TRBV19 to TRBJ2-7, with 14 positions matching TRBD2. This CDR3 has 15 residues. Germline values: CDR1 LNHDA, CDR2 SQIVND (reference sequence). V trimming: 6 bases; J trimming: 7 bases; junction bases outside the gene matches: 8. CDR3 sequence: CASRTPGLAGGEQYF. For the CDR3, the DNA is TGTGCCAGTAGGACCCCAGGACTAGCGGGAGGTGAGCAGTACTTC.

The CDR3 sequence: CASSLVGTSGTNTGELFF. The CDR3 DNA follows: TGTGCCAGCAGCTTAGTGGGGACTAGCGGGACGAACACCGGGGAGCTGTTTTTT. The rearrangement joins TRBV7-2 to TRBJ2-2; 13 bases are a match to TRBD2. CDR1 is SGHTA, CDR2 FQGNSA, per germline. The CDR3 length is 18 residues. V shed 1 base, J shed 0 bases, and the junction held 2 bases outside the gene matches.